This TCR beta chain was sequenced during a study of T-cell memory formation after mild COVID-19. Overall study: The two donors had largely donor-specific TCR clusters.

With 4 bases clipped from V and 4 bases from J, the junction kept 10 bases outside the gene matches. CDR1 and CDR2 (germline): SGHTA, FQGNSA. The CDR3 totals 16 residues. MiXCR, run by TCRdb on the 5' RACE reads, gives a single entry per CDR3 protein. The table has around 530,000 distinct CDR3 sequences, 20% to 25% seen once. There are a few counts of this clonotype. Its antigen remains unknown. Study findings and constraints: Clonal second-wave expansions that peaked on day 37 had unconfirmed SARS-CoV-2 specificity. Among contracting clones, CD4+ were mainly CM/EM and CD8+ enriched in EMRA.

V and J are TRBV7-2 and TRBJ1-1; 9 nucleotides line up with TRBD1. Sequences were obtained from PBMCs or a T cell subset sorted from them (not recorded which). The sequence was obtained from an adult woman who had mild COVID-19 (a few samples of this study predate the infection). Cell type and time point are not known. The CDR3 bases are TGTGCCAGCAGCTGGAGAACACAGGGGGCGGGCACTGAAGCTTTCTTT. Translation gives CASSWRTQGAGTEAFF.